This note documents a single T cell receptor (beta chain) sequence. Antigen: not known. This record belongs to a study of cytotoxic CD8 clonotypes in ibrutinib-treated CLL. Per germline, CDR1 KGHSH and CDR2 LQKENI. Trimming shortened V by 3 bases and J by 3 bases, and 9 bases separated the two germline ends. The CDR3 sequence is 13 residues long. The repertoire was sequenced with immunoSEQ multiplex PCR; TCRdb's copy has only in-frame clones and lacks some. This sample has more than 150,000 clones, with around 72% found just once. Findings of the study overall: T-cell clonality at baseline went above that of age-matched healthy donors and rose and fell with circulating CD8+ T-cell counts.

The chain joins TRBV18 to TRBJ2-7; possible D gene TRBD1, 5 bases. The TCR sequence derives from a human donor with chronic lymphocytic leukemia. This material consisted of PBMCs, taken after 24 months of ibrutinib treatment. CDR3 residues: CASSPGRGYEQYF. CDR3 bases: TGTGCCAGCTCACCCGGTAGGGGCTACGAGCAGTACTTC.